What follows is one TCR beta chain and its context. Its specificity is unknown. The V gene end was trimmed by 3 bases and the J gene end by 15 bases; junction bases not matched to a gene: 7. This CDR3 region has 12 residues. TCRdb recomputed calls from the 5' RACE reads with MiXCR, one row per CDR3 protein. The repertoire holds 350,000 or so distinct CDR3 sequences, with 13% as singletons. The data are from a study of T-cell memory formation after mild COVID-19. Study outcomes and limitations: Second-wave clones with a day 37 peak had unconfirmed SARS-CoV-2 specificity.

The chain has TRBV12-3 or TRBV12-4 and TRBJ2-1; 8 bases are a match to TRBD2. Material: PBMCs or a T cell subset sorted from them (not recorded which). This clonotype originated in a man aged 18 to 35 who had mild COVID-19 (a few samples of this study predate the infection). Cell type and time point are not known. The CDR3 DNA follows: TGTGCCAGCAGTTTCGAGACTAGCGATGGGTTCTTC. Its protein product is CASSFETSDGFF.